The entry below gives a single TCR beta chain sequence along with its context. The sample originates from a study of T cells in localized non-small cell lung cancer. Repertoires were generated with immunoSEQ multiplex PCR, while TCRdb's copy carries only in-frame clones and drops some. The sample shows 50,000 to 70,000 clones, approximately 91% of them seen only once. The receptor was isolated from a man between 40 and 69 years old with stage I lung adenocarcinoma. The sequencing used peripheral blood, collected before any cancer treatment.

The CDR3 reads CASSFFTAQETQYF. The CDR3 nucleotides read TGCGCCAGCAGCTTTTTTACGGCTCAAGAGACCCAGTACTTC. V gene TRBV5-1 combines with J gene TRBJ2-5; D ambiguous. The germline V gene encodes CDR1 SGHRS and CDR2 YFSETQ. The CDR3 extends over 14 amino acids. V was shortened by 2 bases and J by 2 bases, with 10 bases between the two germline ends.